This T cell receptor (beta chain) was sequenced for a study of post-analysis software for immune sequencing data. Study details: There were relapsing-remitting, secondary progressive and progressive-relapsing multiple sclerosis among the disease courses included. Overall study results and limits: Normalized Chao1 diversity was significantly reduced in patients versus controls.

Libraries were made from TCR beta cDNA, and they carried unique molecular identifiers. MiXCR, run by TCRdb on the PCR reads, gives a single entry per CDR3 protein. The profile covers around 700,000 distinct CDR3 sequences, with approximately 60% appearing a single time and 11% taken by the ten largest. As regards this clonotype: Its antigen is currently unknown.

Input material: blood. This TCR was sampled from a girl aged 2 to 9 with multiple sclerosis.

CDR3 sequence reads: CASSLEDSQETQYF. The CDR3 nucleotides read TGCGCCAGCAGCTTGGAGGACAGCCAAGAGACCCAGTACTTC. The chain couples TRBV5-1 to TRBJ2-5, with D maybe TRBD1 (6 bases). The CDR3 has 14 residues. Trimming cost V 0 bases and J 1 base, with 7 bases left between them. Germline CDR1 SGHRS, CDR2 YFSETQ.